These T cell receptor beta chains were read from a single sample in a study of blood T cell repertoires in COVID-19. The method was immunoSEQ multiplex PCR; TCRdb's version includes in-frame clones alone and lacks a portion of them. Of 300,000 to 400,000 clones listed, roughly 90% were seen once; the top ten hold 3.9%. The sample was PBMCs or T cells enriched from blood (not recorded which). The receptors stem from a woman aged 25-40 years who had been exposed to COVID-19. CDR3s include the opening cysteine and the closing phenylalanine or tryptophan.

CDR3	V	J
CASSLIGGSQPQHF	TRBV5-5	TRBJ1-5
CASSLAVEKLFF	TRBV12-3/TRBV12-4	TRBJ1-4
CASSFTLEKLFF	TRBV6-6	TRBJ1-4
CASSLATGGHEKLFF	TRBV7-9	TRBJ1-4
CASSPFGALANVLTF	TRBV4-1	TRBJ2-6
CASSLETMNTEAFF	TRBV7-2	TRBJ1-1
CSARSPGYGYTF	TRBV29-1	TRBJ1-2
CASSSQRRANTGELFF	TRBV5-6	TRBJ2-2
CASSTDTNTNTEAFF	TRBV5-4	TRBJ1-1
CASSLNPAGAGNTIYF	TRBV7-3	TRBJ1-3
CASSFGGVSTEAFF	TRBV7-9	TRBJ1-1
CASSPRGNTQYF	TRBV7-9	TRBJ2-3
CASSQGAGETQYF	TRBV5-1	TRBJ2-5
CASRRDRGSGANVLTF	TRBV27	TRBJ2-6
CASSLYGGGGDTQYF	TRBV7-2	TRBJ2-3